Below are 13 T cell receptor beta chains sequenced from a single sample in a study of cytomegalovirus exposure and HLA in healthy donors. TCRdb keeps only in-frame clones here, not all; method: immunoSEQ multiplex PCR. The sample consists of about 150,000 clones, roughly 90% of them appearing once. Sequences were obtained from PBMCs. Receptors originate from a young man in good health and CMV-seronegative.

The rearrangement joins TRBV9 to TRBJ2-6; a weak D match, TRBD2 (6 bases). V lost 0 bases to trimming and J lost 0 bases, with 13 bases between them. In germline, CDR1 is SGDLS, CDR2 YYNGEE. The CDR3 runs 18 residues. In DNA form, the CDR3 reads TGTGCCAGCAGCGTAGCGTTGCGGGACGCCTCTGGGGCCAACGTCCTGACTTTC. Translation gives CASSVALRDASGANVLTF.

For the CDR3, the DNA is TGTGCCAGCAGCTTAACGGGGGGGCCCACCGGGGAGCTGTTTTTT. This encodes CASSLTGGPTGELFF. V is TRBV5-4 and J is TRBJ2-2; 8 positions agree with TRBD2. The length of the CDR3 is 15 residues. Germline CDR1 is SGHNT and CDR2 is YYREEE (reference sequence). Unmatched junction bases numbered 4, after V lost 2 bases and J lost 4 bases.

The chain combines TRBV27 with TRBJ2-5; 11 bases are shared with TRBD2. CDR1 and CDR2 (germline): MNHEY, SMNVEV (reference sequence). J gave up 4 bases and V 6 bases, and 7 bases lay outside the gene matches. This CDR3 has 15 residues. In nucleotides, the CDR3 is TGTGCCAGCAGATACCTAGCGGGGGGCCCAGAGACCCAGTACTTC. Translating it yields CASRYLAGGPETQYF.

The chain has TRBV18 and TRBJ2-5; 7 bases line up with TRBD1. This CDR3 comprises 19 residues. Germline-derived CDR1 and CDR2 are KGHSH and LQKENI. The ends lost 2 bases at V and 0 bases at J; junction bases unmatched: 15. The CDR3 sequence: CASSPDQWQGDQYQETQYF. CDR3 nucleotides: TGTGCCAGCTCACCAGATCAGTGGCAGGGGGACCAGTACCAAGAGACCCAGTACTTC. The full variable domain, rest sourced from reference TRBV18 and TRBJ2-5, is NAGVMQNPRHLVRRRGQEARLRCSPMKGHSHVYWYRQLPEEGLKFMVYLQKENIIDESGMPKERFSAEFPKEGPSILRIQQVVRGDSAAYFCASSPDQWQGDQYQETQYFGPGTRLLVL.

This chain uses TRBV7-4 with TRBJ2-1, with D possibly TRBD1 on 6 matching bases. CDR1 and CDR2 (germline): SGHVT, SQSDAQ. The CDR3 is 18 residues long. V was pared by 3 bases and J by 4 bases, with 22 bases between. CDR3 region: CASSFSGESLRNYNEQFF. CDR3 DNA sequence: TGTGCCAGCAGCTTCTCAGGGGAGTCCCTTAGAAATTACAATGAGCAGTTCTTC.

The chain has TRBV7-8 and TRBJ1-4; 8 bases are shared with TRBD1. Germline V gene data show CDR1 as SGHVS and CDR2 as FQNEAQ. The CDR3 spans 15 residues. Losses at the gene ends were 5 bases for V and 8 bases for J; bases not matched to a gene: 10. The CDR3 DNA is TGTGCCAGCAGCCCACAGACAGGGGCAAAGGAAAAACTGTTTTTT. Amino acids: CASSPQTGAKEKLFF.

This chain joins TRBV30 and TRBJ2-2; 13 bases align to TRBD2. The CDR3 consists of 15 residues. Germline trimming cut 1 base from V and 6 bases from J; bases unmatched to any gene: 2. Germline V gene lookup returns CDR1 GTSNPN and CDR2 SVGIG (reference sequence). CDR3 DNA sequence: TGTGCCTGGAGTGCAGGACTAGCGGGAGCCGGGGAGCTGTTTTTT. Its translation is CAWSAGLAGAGELFF.

The chain combines TRBV6-1 with TRBJ2-2; TRBD1 matches 7 bases. The CDR3 has 15 amino acids. Trimming at V came to 5 bases and at J to 2 bases, leaving 5 bases not matched to a gene. Germline V CDR1 and CDR2: MNHNS, SASEGT. CDR3 sequence reads: CASSSGTVNTGELFF. The CDR3 DNA sequence: TGTGCCAGCAGTTCCGGGACAGTAAACACCGGGGAGCTGTTTTTT.

The rearrangement uses TRBV7-2 and TRBJ1-4; no definite D call. V lost 3 bases, J lost 8 bases, and 10 bases lay in between. Germline V gene lookup returns CDR1 SGHTA and CDR2 FQGNSA. The CDR3 has 13 residues. In DNA, the CDR3 is TGTGCCAGCAGCTTGAACAGCGGAGAAAAACTGTTTTTT. This gives the protein CASSLNSGEKLFF.

The chain has TRBV19 and TRBJ1-2, with D possibly being TRBD1 (5 bases). Trimming removed 3 bases from V and 4 bases from J, with 24 bases in between. The CDR3 consists of 18 residues. Looked up from germline, CDR1 is LNHDA and CDR2 is SQIVND (reference sequence). The CDR3 here is CASSMFGPQATGSYGYTF. Written as DNA, the CDR3 is TGTGCCAGTAGTATGTTCGGCCCACAGGCCACCGGGAGCTATGGCTACACCTTC.

The chain recombines TRBV7-9 with TRBJ1-1; no firm D call. The CDR3 totals 15 residues. Germline values: CDR1 SEHNR, CDR2 FQNEAQ (reference sequence). Trimming pared 2 bases from V and 7 bases from J, leaving 17 bases between. DNA for the CDR3: TGTGCCAGCAGCTTATGGACGGGGAGCCGGGTTGAAGCTTTCTTT. It specifies CASSLWTGSRVEAFF.

In nucleotides, the CDR3 is TGTGCCAGCAGCTTAGGGGCAGGGCGTCCAGCGCCCCCCATTCAGTACTTC. Protein: CASSLGAGRPAPPIQYF. The chain carries TRBV7-8 and TRBJ2-4, with D perhaps TRBD1 (5 bases). The CDR3 spans 17 residues. V lost 1 base, J lost 9 bases, and 22 bases lay in between. Per germline, CDR1 SGHVS and CDR2 FQNEAQ.

V usage is TRBV7-8 and J usage is TRBJ2-7; D might be TRBD2 (5 bases). CDR1 is SGHVS and CDR2 is FQNEAQ in the germline V gene. The CDR3 sequence is 12 residues long. Trimming left V 2 bases short and J 7 bases short, with 9 bases between. The CDR3 nucleotides are TGTGCCAGCAGCTTATTTGGACTTGAGCAGTACTTC. This codes for CASSLFGLEQYF.